Presented here are 22 T cell receptor beta chains from one specimen sequenced in a study of tumour-infiltrating T cells in Burkitt lymphoma. Profiled with immunoSEQ multiplex PCR; TCRdb holds only in-frame clones, not every one. Here the sample spans about 1,600 clones, roughly 13% being singletons. Input material: tumor tissue. The receptor source for this set is a human donor with Burkitt lymphoma.

The V call is TRBV14, the J call TRBJ2-1; 8 nucleotides line up with TRBD2. The CDR3 spans 16 residues. V lost 1 base to trimming and J lost 12 bases; unmatched junction nucleotides: 14. CDR1 is SGHDN, CDR2 FVKESK, per germline. CDR3 DNA: TGTGCCAGCAGCCAAGTCAGGGTAGCGGGGCTGCCTGCGCAGTTCTTC. Amino acids: CASSQVRVAGLPAQFF.

This clone has just a few counts. This sequence joins TRBV2 and TRBJ1-5, with unresolved D. The germline gives CDR1 SNHLY, CDR2 FYNNEI. V lost 1 base and J 0 bases, leaving 10 bases between the germline ends. The CDR3 runs to 16 residues. This CDR3 reads CASSEGIHYSNQPQHF. The CDR3 DNA reads TGTGCCAGCAGTGAAGGCATTCATTATAGCAATCAGCCCCAGCATTTT.

CDR3 protein: CASSLGQYSNQPQHF. The CDR3 DNA sequence: TGTGCCAGCAGCCTAGGACAGTATAGCAATCAGCCCCAGCATTTT. The chain joins TRBV4-2 to TRBJ1-5, with a tentative D call TRBD1 (6 bases). CDR3 length: 15 residues. Trimming removed 4 bases from V and 0 bases from J, with 10 bases in between. CDR1 is LGHNA, CDR2 YNFKEQ, per germline.

The chain combines TRBV27 with TRBJ1-5; 8 positions agree with TRBD1. CDR1 is MNHEY, CDR2 SMNVEV, per germline (reference sequence). V was clipped by 5 bases and J by 6 bases; unmatched bases: 6. The CDR3 is made up of 14 amino acids. The CDR3 loop is CASSASGTGQPQHF. Here the CDR3 DNA reads TGTGCCAGCAGTGCCTCAGGGACAGGTCAGCCCCAGCATTTT.

V is TRBV7-2 and J is TRBJ2-1; possibly TRBD1 or TRBD2 for D (7 bases each). CDR1 is SGHTA, CDR2 FQGNSA, per germline. CDR3 length: 15 amino acids. Trimming cost V 7 bases and J 2 bases, with 15 bases left between them. The CDR3 loop reads CASTLGGTAYNEQFF. The DNA of the CDR3 is TGTGCCAGCACTTTGGGAGGGACAGCCTACAATGAGCAGTTCTTC.

A few counts support this clone. The chain recombines TRBV5-1 with TRBJ2-1; D is uncertain. V lost 0 bases, J lost 14 bases, and 24 bases lay in between. CDR1 and CDR2 (germline): SGHRS, YFSETQ. This CDR3 has 16 amino acids. CDR3 nucleotide sequence: TGCGCCAGCAGCTTGGCCAAGATGGATCAGAGTGGTCTGGAGTTCTTC. Its protein is CASSLAKMDQSGLEFF.

The CDR3 is CASSQGPASGRGADTQYF. CDR3 bases: TGCGCCAGCAGCCAAGGCCCCGCTAGCGGGAGGGGTGCAGATACGCAGTATTTT. The genes are TRBV4-1 and TRBJ2-3; 12 bases map to TRBD2. After removal of 1 base from V and 4 bases from J, the junction contained 9 bases not matched to a gene. The length of the CDR3 is 18 residues. Germline loops: CDR1 MGHRA, CDR2 YSYEKL.

This clone was counted only a few times. The rearrangement joins TRBV5-5 to TRBJ1-1, with TRBD1 identical over 7 bases. CDR3 length: 17 residues. Losses at the gene ends were 2 bases for V and 0 bases for J; bases not matched to a gene: 10. Germline lookup yields CDR1 SGHKS and CDR2 YYEKEE (reference sequence). The CDR3 loop is CASSFFYLGQMNTEAFF. CDR3 nucleotides: TGTGCCAGCAGCTTCTTCTATCTGGGACAGATGAACACTGAAGCTTTCTTT.

This clone was detected a few times. This chain connects TRBV6-1 to TRBJ1-5; no clear D. The germline gives CDR1 MNHNS, CDR2 SASEGT. The CDR3 extends over 14 amino acids. V gave up 2 bases and J gave up 0 bases, with 5 bases separating them. CDR3: CASSEQYSNQPQHF. The CDR3 nucleotides are TGTGCCAGCAGTGAACAGTATAGCAATCAGCCCCAGCATTTT.

This chain uses TRBV10-3 with TRBJ1-3, with unresolved D. Germline V gives CDR1 ENHRY, CDR2 SYGVKD. The CDR3 is made up of 14 amino acids. The V end was cut by 6 bases, the J end by 2 bases, with 11 bases between. The CDR3 bases are TGTGCCATCAGGGACCAAGGGCCTGGAAACACCATATATTTT. It translates to CAIRDQGPGNTIYF.

This clone was recorded a few times. The chain combines TRBV6-5 with TRBJ2-7, with 8 bases aligning to TRBD1. The trim removed 2 bases at V and 3 bases at J, leaving 9 bases unmatched. Germline V gene data show CDR1 as MNHEY and CDR2 as SVGAGI. The CDR3 runs to 16 residues. The CDR3 sequence is CASSYAIRDRYYEQYF. CDR3 nucleotides: TGTGCCAGCAGTTACGCAATCCGGGACAGGTACTACGAGCAGTACTTC.

This clone has just a few counts. The rearrangement uses TRBV19 and TRBJ2-1; weak D call: TRBD2 (5 bases). The CDR3 contains 15 residues. Trimming stripped 6 bases from V and 0 bases from J, with 12 bases between. Germline CDR1 LNHDA, CDR2 SQIVND (reference sequence). The CDR3 region is CASSIKGSSYNEQFF. In nucleotides, the CDR3 is TGTGCCAGTAGCATTAAAGGGAGCTCCTACAATGAGCAGTTCTTC.

The chain carries TRBV27 and TRBJ2-4, with D hard to call. Between the trimmed V and J ends, which lost 5 bases and 0 bases, there was a span of 5 bases. There are 13 residues in the CDR3. Germline V gene lookup returns CDR1 MNHEY and CDR2 SMNVEV (reference sequence). The CDR3 protein is CASSGVAKNIQYF. The CDR3 region has the DNA TGTGCCAGCAGTGGTGTAGCCAAAAACATTCAGTACTTC.

This clone was counted between two and nine times. The chain carries TRBV7-2 and TRBJ2-5; 14 bases are a match to TRBD2. The CDR3 runs to 18 residues. Germline values: CDR1 SGHTA, CDR2 FQGNSA. The V and J ends lost 5 bases and 2 bases, in that order; junction bases with no gene match: 10. The CDR3 bases are TGTGCCAGCAGCCTAAGAAGCCGACTAGCGGGGGGGCAAGAGACCCAGTACTTC. Its translation: CASSLRSRLAGGQETQYF.

This CDR3 reads CASKYMAGTDTQYF. CDR3 DNA: TGTGCCAGCAAATATATGGCTGGCACAGATACGCAGTATTTT. V and J are TRBV6-5 and TRBJ2-3; D not resolved. The ends were cut back, 7 bases at V and 1 base at J, with 12 bases in the middle. There are 14 residues in the CDR3. Germline CDR1 is MNHEY and CDR2 is SVGAGI.

This chain links TRBV28 with TRBJ1-5; 9 nucleotides align to TRBD1. CDR1 MDHEN and CDR2 SYDVKM come from the germline V gene. J lost 0 bases, V lost 5 bases, and 14 bases had no gene match. CDR3 length: 19 amino acids. CDR3 sequence: CASSPLKWDRAYSNQPQHF. The CDR3, as DNA: TGTGCCAGCAGTCCCCTTAAGTGGGACAGGGCCTATAGCAATCAGCCCCAGCATTTT. The full variable domain, in which reference TRBV28 and TRBJ1-5 provide the parts outside the CDR3, is DVKVTQSSRYLVKRTGEKVFLECVQDMDHENMFWYRQDPGLGLRLIYFSYDVKMKEKGDIPEGYSVSREKKERFSLILESASTNQTSMYLCASSPLKWDRAYSNQPQHFGDGTRLSIL.

V is TRBV5-1 and J is TRBJ2-3; TRBD2 matches 12 bases. This CDR3 contains 21 residues. Germline V lookup: CDR1 SGHRS, CDR2 YFSETQ. Trimming took 4 bases from V and 7 from J; bases not matched to a gene: 25. For the CDR3, the DNA is TGCGCCAGCAGCAACCGCCCCCGACTAGCGGGAGAGTGGTGGGGCGGCCATACGCAGTATTTT. It is translated as CASSNRPRLAGEWWGGHTQYF.

This clone turned up a few times. The chain is built from TRBV9 and TRBJ1-5; D is unclear. The CDR3 length is 14 residues. V was trimmed by 4 bases and J by 0 bases, leaving 8 bases between them. In germline, CDR1 is SGDLS, CDR2 YYNGEE. CDR3 sequence reads: CASSSFDSNQPQHF. The CDR3 nucleotides read TGTGCCAGCAGCTCCTTTGATAGCAATCAGCCCCAGCATTTT.

The chain uses TRBV9 and TRBJ2-3, with 11 bases lining up with TRBD2. Germline V gives CDR1 SGDLS, CDR2 YYNGEE. V trimming: 4 bases; J trimming: 6 bases; junction bases outside the gene matches: 10. The CDR3 loop spans 16 amino acids. The CDR3 here is CASSPQIRLAGDTQYF. CDR3 nucleotide sequence: TGTGCCAGCAGCCCTCAGATAAGACTAGCGGGGGATACGCAGTATTTT.

This rearrangement joins TRBV7-6 to TRBJ1-2; 12 positions agree with TRBD1. From germline, CDR1 is SGHVS and CDR2 FNYEAQ. Germline trimming cut 4 bases from V and 5 bases from J; bases unmatched to any gene: 5. The CDR3 is 15 amino acids. The CDR3 here is CASSSGTGGRYGYTF. CDR3 nucleotides: TGTGCCAGCAGCTCCGGGACAGGGGGCCGGTATGGCTACACCTTC.

This clone was seen more than once but under ten times. The rearrangement links TRBV7-9 to TRBJ2-7; D is unresolved. V lost 5 bases, J lost 3 bases, and 11 bases lay in between. The germline gives CDR1 SEHNR, CDR2 FQNEAQ (reference sequence). The CDR3 covers 13 residues. The DNA of the CDR3 is TGTGCCAGCAGCCACGGAAACGACTACGAGCAGTACTTC. This codes for CASSHGNDYEQYF.

This clone was detected a few times. This sequence joins TRBV14 and TRBJ1-2, with D perhaps TRBD1 (5 bases). The length of the CDR3 is 13 residues. The germline V gene has CDR1 SGHDN and CDR2 FVKESK. Trimming took off 1 base at V and 5 bases at J, with 8 bases between the two ends. The CDR3 nucleotides read TGTGCCAGCAGCCAAGTCGGGGGTTATGGCTACACCTTC. Protein: CASSQVGGYGYTF.